The 24 T cell receptor beta chains below come from one sample, sequenced in a study of blood T cell repertoires in COVID-19. Produced via immunoSEQ multiplex PCR; TCRdb's table is partial and in-frame only. The sample includes approximately 210,000 clones, 85% seen only once; the top ten take approximately 0.99%. The sequenced sample consisted of peripheral blood. All receptors derive from a man in his fifties or sixties with COVID-19, enrolled during active disease.

CDR3 protein: CASSATGSGEKLFF. The CDR3 nucleotides are TGTGCCAGCAGCGCGACAGGGTCCGGTGAAAAACTGTTTTTT. The J gene is TRBJ1-4, the V gene TRBV9; 7 bases fit TRBD1. The germline V gene encodes CDR1 SGDLS and CDR2 YYNGEE. This CDR3 comprises 14 residues. Germline trimming cut 3 bases from V and 7 bases from J; bases unmatched to any gene: 6.

This sequence joins TRBV7-9 and TRBJ1-4, with a weak D call TRBD1 (6 bases). Germline V gives CDR1 SEHNR, CDR2 FQNEAQ (reference sequence). CDR3 length equals 15 residues. The V end lost 5 bases, the J end lost 5 bases, and 15 bases lay between the germline ends. CDR3 loop: CASSPWGGGNEKLFF. CDR3 DNA sequence: TGTGCCAGCAGCCCGTGGGGGGGCGGAAATGAAAAACTGTTTTTT. The variable domain in full, completed from reference TRBV7-9 and TRBJ1-4, reads DTGVSQNPRHKITKRGQNVTFRCDPISEHNRLYWYRQTLGQGPEFLTYFQNEAQLEKSRLLSDRFSAERPKGSFSTLEIQRTEQGDSAMYLCASSPWGGGNEKLFFGSGTQLSVL.

The chain combines TRBV27 with TRBJ2-1; D unresolved. Germline V gives CDR1 MNHEY, CDR2 SMNVEV (reference sequence). V was trimmed by 2 bases and J by 9 bases, leaving 11 bases between them. The CDR3 runs to 13 residues. The CDR3: CASSLKFGIEQFF. CDR3 sequence (DNA): TGTGCCAGCAGTTTAAAATTCGGTATTGAGCAGTTCTTC.

V and J are TRBV15 and TRBJ1-2, with a possible D match to TRBD1 (6 bases). The CDR3 runs 15 residues. V was cut by 5 bases and J by 2 bases, with 15 bases left in between. Germline CDR1 LNHNV, CDR2 YYDKDF (reference sequence). The CDR3 DNA follows: TGTGCCACCAGCGACCGCTCTAGGGGGAACTATGGCTACACCTTC. Protein product: CATSDRSRGNYGYTF.

V usage is TRBV9 and J usage is TRBJ2-7; the D gene is possibly TRBD1 (6 bases). V was cut by 4 bases and J by 4 bases, with 18 bases left in between. The CDR3 length is 15 residues. Germline CDR1 is SGDLS and CDR2 is YYNGEE. CDR3 in amino acids: CASSSRQAAQYEQYF. The CDR3 region has the DNA TGTGCCAGCAGCTCCAGACAGGCGGCTCAGTACGAGCAGTACTTC.

The chain uses TRBV6-5 and TRBJ1-1; D is possibly TRBD1 (5 bases). V gave up 2 bases and J gave up 4 bases, with 8 bases separating them. CDR1 and CDR2 (germline): MNHEY, SVGAGI. CDR3 size: 13 residues. The chain's CDR3 is CASSYGRGTEAFF. The CDR3 DNA follows: TGTGCCAGCAGTTACGGGAGGGGCACTGAAGCTTTCTTT.

The chain employs TRBV19 and TRBJ1-4, with D perhaps TRBD1 (6 bases). Germline V gives CDR1 LNHDA, CDR2 SQIVND (reference sequence). CDR3 size: 15 residues. V dropped 4 bases and J dropped 4 bases, with 13 bases sitting between them. CDR3 region: CASSKRTVINEKLFF. CDR3 in DNA: TGTGCCAGTAGTAAACGGACAGTGATTAATGAAAAACTGTTTTTT.

The J gene is TRBJ2-2, the V gene TRBV7-7; possibly TRBD1 for D (5 bases). CDR3 length: 14 residues. Germline V CDR1 and CDR2: SSHAT, FNYEAQ (reference sequence). V dropped 3 bases and J dropped 1 base, with 6 bases sitting between them. The CDR3: CASSFDRNTGELFF. CDR3 bases: TGTGCCAGCAGCTTCGACAGGAACACCGGGGAGCTGTTTTTT.

DNA of the CDR3: TGTGCCTGGAGTTGGGGGAGGGAAGTGACCGGGGAGCTGTTTTTT. It codes for CAWSWGREVTGELFF. The J gene is TRBJ2-2, the V gene TRBV30; 7 bases fit TRBD2. The J segment lost 5 bases and the V segment lost 2 bases, leaving 8 bases of the junction unmatched. Germline V gene data show CDR1 as GTSNPN and CDR2 as SVGIG (reference sequence). CDR3 length: 15 amino acids.

A single count supports this clone. The chain links TRBV6-2 or TRBV6-3 to TRBJ2-1, with 7 bases identical to TRBD2. From germline, CDR1 is MNHEY and CDR2 SVGEGT. This CDR3 has 17 amino acids. V trimming: 6 bases; J trimming: 0 bases; junction bases outside the gene matches: 11. The CDR3 DNA follows: TGTGCCAGCAGCAAGTCGTCCGGGACTACCTCCTACAATGAGCAGTTCTTC. This codes for CASSKSSGTTSYNEQFF.

This clone was seen only once. The chain has TRBV9 and TRBJ1-1; D might be TRBD1 (6 bases). This CDR3 spans 15 amino acids. Trimming shortened V by 0 bases and J by 1 base, and 10 bases separated the two germline ends. Germline CDR1 and CDR2: SGDLS and YYNGEE. Written as DNA, the CDR3 is TGTGCCAGCAGCGTAGGAGTGGGGGCGAACACTGAAGCTTTCTTT. It codes for CASSVGVGANTEAFF.

This sequence joins TRBV30 and TRBJ1-3; 7 positions match TRBD1. This CDR3 region has 13 residues. Germline lookup yields CDR1 GTSNPN and CDR2 SVGIG (reference sequence). With 3 bases clipped from V and 4 bases from J, the junction kept 3 bases outside the gene matches. In nucleotides, the CDR3 is TGTGCCTGGAGAAGGGGGCCCGGAAACACCATATATTTT. This sequence encodes CAWRRGPGNTIYF.

A few counts support this clone. The V and J genes are TRBV9 and TRBJ1-6, with D hard to call. Germline V gives CDR1 SGDLS, CDR2 YYNGEE. The CDR3 has 14 amino acids. The V and J ends lost 3 bases and 10 bases respectively, with 14 bases between them. The CDR3 nucleotides read TGTGCCAGCAGCGGCTCGACTGCGTTATCACCCCTCCACTTT. Its translation is CASSGSTALSPLHF.

The V and J genes are TRBV3-1 (or the pseudogene TRBV3-2) and TRBJ2-7, with 14 positions matching TRBD2. Trimming cost V 1 base and J 7 bases; bases outside gene matches: 0. The CDR3 contains 14 residues. Germline V CDR1 and CDR2: LGHDT, YNNKEL (reference sequence). The CDR3 is CASSQGLAGGEQYF. CDR3 bases: TGTGCCAGCAGCCAAGGACTAGCGGGGGGGGAGCAGTACTTC.

This rearrangement joins TRBV29-1 to TRBJ2-3; weak D call: TRBD1 (6 bases). The CDR3 is 13 residues long. Trimming took off 4 bases at V and 4 bases at J, with 12 bases between the two ends. The germline V gene has CDR1 SQVTM and CDR2 ANQGSEA. The CDR3, as DNA: TGCAGCGTTGGAGGCTACAGGGCAGATACGCAGTATTTT. This encodes CSVGGYRADTQYF.

The chain has TRBV2 and TRBJ1-4; 10 bases match TRBD1. Germline V gene sequence: CDR1 SNHLY, CDR2 FYNNEI. This CDR3 is 14 amino acids long. V trimming: 5 bases; J trimming: 12 bases; junction bases outside the gene matches: 9. The DNA of the CDR3 is TGTGCCAGCAGTCGGGACAGGGGTGGTTACCAACTGTTTTTT. It yields the protein CASSRDRGGYQLFF.

The chain links TRBV6-5 to TRBJ1-3, with D tentatively TRBD1 (6 bases). The CDR3 is 14 amino acids. The germline V gene has CDR1 MNHEY and CDR2 SVGAGI. V lost 6 bases, J lost 4 bases, and 13 bases lay in between. CDR3: CASREGVYGNTIYF. The CDR3 nucleotides are TGTGCCAGCAGAGAGGGGGTCTACGGAAACACCATATATTTT.

The V and J genes are TRBV27 and TRBJ1-5; TRBD1 matches 8 bases. With V trimmed by 4 bases and J by 7 bases, 12 bases remained unmatched. The CDR3 consists of 16 residues. Germline V gene data show CDR1 as MNHEY and CDR2 as SMNVEV (reference sequence). The CDR3 nucleotides are TGTGCCAGCAGTTCCTTGTCAGGGGGCGAATTACAGCCCCAGCATTTT. The encoded protein is CASSSLSGGELQPQHF.

J is TRBJ2-7 and V is TRBV5-1, with TRBD2 identical over 7 bases. CDR1 and CDR2 from the germline V gene are SGHRS and YFSETQ. The CDR3 covers 14 residues. Trimming removed 1 base from V and 4 bases from J; junction bases left unmatched: 5. CDR3 in DNA: TGCGCCAGCAGCTTGTCTAGCGGAAAATACGAGCAGTACTTC. Translation: CASSLSSGKYEQYF. Using reference TRBV5-1 and TRBJ2-7 for the parts outside the CDR3, the full variable domain is KAGVTQTPRYLIKTRGQQVTLSCSPISGHRSVSWYQQTPGQGLQFLFEYFSETQRNKGNFPGRFSGRQFSNSRSEMNVSTLELGDSALYLCASSLSSGKYEQYFGPGTRLTVT.

This sequence joins TRBV9 and TRBJ1-4, with 8 bases lining up with TRBD1. In germline, CDR1 is SGDLS, CDR2 YYNGEE. This CDR3 is 14 amino acids long. V lost 4 bases to trimming and J lost 8 bases; unmatched junction nucleotides: 7. CDR3 region: CASSIDRGGEKLFF. The CDR3 DNA reads TGTGCCAGCAGCATAGACAGGGGCGGGGAAAAACTGTTTTTT.

This clone was observed a few times. V is TRBV6-1 and J is TRBJ1-2; D gene uncertain. Germline V gene lookup returns CDR1 MNHNS and CDR2 SASEGT. The CDR3 loop spans 13 amino acids. The V end lost 1 base, the J end lost 0 bases, and 3 bases lay between the germline ends. The CDR3 spells CASSEVTNYGYTF. In DNA, the CDR3 is TGTGCCAGCAGTGAAGTTACTAACTATGGCTACACCTTC.

The chain joins TRBV29-1 to TRBJ1-2, with TRBD1 identical over 10 bases. This CDR3 is 13 amino acids long. Germline loops: CDR1 SQVTM, CDR2 ANQGSEA. Trimming took 6 bases from V and 2 from J; bases not matched to a gene: 3. CDR3 in amino acids: CSVKGQGNYGYTF. The CDR3 DNA reads as TGCAGCGTCAAGGGACAGGGGAACTATGGCTACACCTTC.

The CDR3 reads CAWIKPGQGAAGANVLTF. The CDR3 nucleotides read TGTGCCTGGATTAAACCGGGACAGGGGGCAGCTGGGGCCAACGTCCTGACTTTC. The chain links TRBV30 to TRBJ2-6, with TRBD1 matching 12 bases. Trimming removed 4 bases from V and 2 bases from J; junction bases left unmatched: 9. This CDR3 region has 18 residues. The germline V gene has CDR1 GTSNPN and CDR2 SVGIG (reference sequence).

The chain employs TRBV2 and TRBJ1-2; D possibly corresponds to TRBD1 (5 bases). The CDR3 covers 13 residues. The ends were cut back, 4 bases at V and 13 bases at J, with 19 bases in the middle. Germline V gives CDR1 SNHLY, CDR2 FYNNEI. CDR3 DNA: TGTGCCAGCAGTGCAGCATTACAGGACAAGGGCACCTTC. It is translated as CASSAALQDKGTF.